Sequencing of this T cell receptor (beta chain) was carried out in a study of cytomegalovirus exposure and HLA in healthy donors. Study-wide results and caveats: Roughly uniform depth of sequencing across donors was assumed in presence/absence analyses. Later analysis identified 15,000 to 20,000 TCR beta sequences associated with HLA alleles, using a false discovery rate threshold of 0.05. In an earlier analysis, most TCR beta V segments were productive about 87% or about 30% of the time.

Germline CDR1 is SGDLS and CDR2 is YYNGEE. The CDR3 runs 16 residues. V lost 1 base and J 5 bases, leaving 17 bases between the germline ends. With 60 Vbeta and 13 Jbeta primers, the PCR was carried out. Produced via immunoSEQ multiplex PCR; TCRdb's table is partial and in-frame only. The table has about 150,000 clones, about 88% seen once; the top ten hold about 2.1%. Turning to this clone: Its antigen is as yet unknown.

This TCR came from a woman between 18 and 29 years old in good health and CMV-seronegative. The sample was PBMCs. V gene TRBV9 combines with J gene TRBJ2-3, with D maybe TRBD2 (6 bases). The CDR3 is CASSVSTGETGDTQYF. The CDR3 nucleotides read TGTGCCAGCAGCGTATCAACGGGAGAAACAGGAGATACGCAGTATTTT.